Many counts were recorded for the clone carrying this TCR beta chain. This sample is drawn from a study of Graves' ophthalmopathy and Graves' hyperthyroidism. Using RNA transcripts, the TCR beta CDR3 regions were amplified. The authors performed first-round RT-PCR with HTBI primers and then a second-round multiplex PCR. Via MiXCR, TCRdb re-called the multiplex PCR reads, giving one row per CDR3 protein. Among 340,000 or so distinct CDR3 sequences listed, 17% were seen once. Trimming took off 3 bases at V and 6 bases at J, with 9 bases between the two ends. Germline V gives CDR1 DFQATT, CDR2 SNEGSKA (reference sequence). The CDR3 has 13 amino acids.

The receptor was isolated from an adult man with Graves' ophthalmopathy. The specimen was peripheral blood. The chain is built from TRBV20-1 and TRBJ1-6; D is unclear. The CDR3 sequence: CSASSGSNSPLHF. CDR3 DNA: TGCAGTGCTAGTAGTGGGTCTAATTCACCCCTCCACTTT.